The 22 T cell receptor beta chains presented below share a single source sample, sequenced in a study of CD8+ T cells in alopecia areata. Extracted RNA was reverse transcribed, and the resulting cDNA served as sequencing template. TCRdb's table, derived via immunoSEQ multiplex PCR, lists solely in-frame clones and lacks some. The data hold fewer than 250,000 clones, with around 62% observed a single time. Specimen: CD4+ T cells sorted from blood, collected at week 0. The origin of the receptors is a human donor with alopecia areata.

The chain is built from TRBV18 and TRBJ2-1, with D perhaps being TRBD1 or TRBD2 (6 bases each). Germline CDR1 KGHSH, CDR2 LQKENI. V lost 3 bases and J 7 bases, leaving 13 bases between the germline ends. The CDR3 extends over 14 amino acids. CDR3 DNA: TGTGCCAGCTCACCCGGGGGCCCCGGGAATGAGCAGTTCTTC. Protein sequence: CASSPGGPGNEQFF.

This chain links TRBV5-4 with TRBJ1-1; D not resolved. This CDR3 has 13 amino acids. Trimming shortened V by 3 bases and J by 3 bases, and 9 bases separated the two germline ends. Germline V gives CDR1 SGHNT, CDR2 YYREEE (reference sequence). The CDR3 protein is CASSSQAHTEAFF. The CDR3 bases are TGTGCCAGCAGCTCCCAGGCCCACACTGAAGCTTTCTTT.

The chain couples TRBV4-1 to TRBJ2-1; 7 bases match TRBD2. The CDR3 length is 15 residues. V lost 5 bases and J lost 6; bases outside the gene matches: 10. Germline V gene data show CDR1 as MGHRA and CDR2 as YSYEKL. CDR3 sequence (DNA): TGCGCCAGCAGCTTTATCGGGAGGTCGAGCAATGAGCAGTTCTTC. Encoded protein: CASSFIGRSSNEQFF.

The chain is built from TRBV2 and TRBJ1-1; 12 bases fit TRBD1. With V trimmed by 9 bases and J by 6 bases, 5 bases remained unmatched. In germline, CDR1 is SNHLY, CDR2 FYNNEI. The CDR3 runs to 13 residues. CDR3 bases: TGTGCCAGGAGGGACAGGGGGCCTGCTGAAGCTTTCTTT. Translation: CARRDRGPAEAFF. Together with reference TRBV2 and TRBJ1-1, the CDR3 gives the full variable domain: EPEVTQTPSHQVTQMGQEVILRCVPISNHLYFYWYRQILGQKVEFLVSFYNNEISEKSEIFDDQFSVERPDGSNFTLKIRSTKLEDSAMYFCARRDRGPAEAFFGQGTRLTVV.

The chain joins TRBV6-5 to TRBJ1-1, with D possibly TRBD1 on 6 matching bases. V was clipped by 4 bases and J by 1 base, with 10 bases between them. Germline V CDR1 and CDR2: MNHEY, SVGAGI. CDR3 length: 14 residues. The CDR3 here is CASSSGQWNTEAFF. CDR3 bases: TGTGCCAGCAGTTCCGGACAGTGGAACACTGAAGCTTTCTTT.

The chain couples TRBV27 to TRBJ2-4, with TRBD1 identical over 10 bases. V lost 7 bases and J lost 6; bases outside the gene matches: 9. The CDR3 is 15 residues long. Germline CDR1 is MNHEY and CDR2 is SMNVEV (reference sequence). The CDR3 DNA sequence: TGTGCCAGCACCCCCGGGACAGGGGAGAGAAACATTCAGTACTTC. The encoded protein is CASTPGTGERNIQYF.

The chain has TRBV7-3 and TRBJ2-5; TRBD2 might be the D (5 bases). The CDR3 is 15 amino acids. Per the germline V gene, CDR1 is SGHTA and CDR2 is FQGTGA. Trimming took off 2 bases at V and 5 bases at J, with 15 bases between the two ends. The CDR3 bases are TGTGCCAGCAGCTTAGATGGTGGGAGTGGGGAGACCCAGTACTTC. Amino acids: CASSLDGGSGETQYF.

This clone was picked up one time. J is TRBJ1-1 and V is TRBV14; D gene ambiguous. Germline V CDR1 and CDR2: SGHDN, FVKESK. Trimming left V 4 bases short and J 0 bases short, with 9 bases between. The CDR3 loop spans 14 amino acids. Here the CDR3 reads CASSPPGMNTEAFF. The CDR3 coding sequence is TGTGCCAGCAGCCCTCCGGGCATGAACACTGAAGCTTTCTTT.

This clone was seen a handful of times. V usage is TRBV2 and J usage is TRBJ2-4; TRBD1 matches at 9 bases. The CDR3 covers 14 residues. Trimming took 6 bases from V and 0 from J; bases not matched to a gene: 0. Germline CDR1 SNHLY, CDR2 FYNNEI. The CDR3 nucleotides are TGTGCCAGCAGGGACAGGGGAGCCAAAAACATTCAGTACTTC. It encodes CASRDRGAKNIQYF. Combining the CDR3 with reference TRBV2 and TRBJ2-4 gives the whole variable domain EPEVTQTPSHQVTQMGQEVILRCVPISNHLYFYWYRQILGQKVEFLVSFYNNEISEKSEIFDDQFSVERPDGSNFTLKIRSTKLEDSAMYFCASRDRGAKNIQYFGAGTRLSVL.

This clone was picked up a small number of times. The rearrangement uses TRBV7-9 and TRBJ1-1, with TRBD1 matching 10 bases. CDR3 length: 13 residues. CDR1 and CDR2 (germline): SEHNR, FQNEAQ (reference sequence). V lost 3 bases and J lost 7; bases outside the gene matches: 2. In DNA form, the CDR3 reads TGTGCCAGCAGCTTTGGGGACAGGGGTGAAGCTTTCTTT. It specifies CASSFGDRGEAFF. Combining the CDR3 with reference TRBV7-9 and TRBJ1-1 gives the whole variable domain DTGVSQNPRHKITKRGQNVTFRCDPISEHNRLYWYRQTLGQGPEFLTYFQNEAQLEKSRLLSDRFSAERPKGSFSTLEIQRTEQGDSAMYLCASSFGDRGEAFFGQGTRLTVV.

This clone was detected a few times. The rearrangement joins TRBV5-4 to TRBJ2-7, with D tentatively TRBD2 (5 bases). Trimming stripped 5 bases from V and 7 bases from J, with 19 bases between. This CDR3 is 14 amino acids long. The V gene's germline CDR1 is SGHNT and CDR2 YYREEE (reference sequence). The CDR3 region is CASSLTGILGEQYF. The DNA for the CDR3 is TGTGCCAGCAGTTTGACCGGGATACTAGGGGAGCAGTACTTC.

The chain joins TRBV9 to TRBJ2-3; TRBD1 matches 7 bases. J gave up 4 bases and V 2 bases, and 4 bases lay outside the gene matches. The CDR3 totals 14 residues. Germline CDR1 reads SGDLS; CDR2 reads YYNGEE. In nucleotides, the CDR3 is TGTGCCAGCAGCGTCACAGGGGAATCAGATACGCAGTATTTT. Its translation: CASSVTGESDTQYF.

The sample holds a few counts of this clone. The chain couples TRBV19 to TRBJ2-1; unclear D gene. The V end was cut by 7 bases, the J end by 5 bases, with 15 bases between. Looked up from germline, CDR1 is LNHDA and CDR2 is SQIVND (reference sequence). The CDR3 contains 14 residues. CDR3 in amino acids: CASTLDSFDNEQFF. The CDR3 DNA sequence: TGTGCCAGTACGCTGGATAGTTTCGACAATGAGCAGTTCTTC.

This clone occurred a few times. V gene TRBV29-1 combines with J gene TRBJ2-3, with 11 positions matching TRBD2. Germline V gene lookup returns CDR1 SQVTM and CDR2 ANQGSEA. The J segment lost 7 bases and the V segment lost 2 bases, leaving 5 bases of the junction unmatched. There are 14 residues in the CDR3. This CDR3 is CSVELAGGPNTQYF. DNA of the CDR3: TGCAGCGTTGAATTAGCGGGAGGGCCGAATACGCAGTATTTT.

The chain couples TRBV29-1 to TRBJ1-1; perhaps TRBD1 as D (6 bases). The CDR3 has 14 residues. CDR1 is SQVTM, CDR2 ANQGSEA, per germline. Trimming took 4 bases from V and 1 from J, leaving 13 bases between them. The CDR3 DNA reads as TGCAGCGTTGTGGGGGCAGGGACGAACACTGAAGCTTTCTTT. This sequence encodes CSVVGAGTNTEAFF.

The rearrangement joins TRBV29-1 to TRBJ2-3; D may correspond to TRBD1 or TRBD2 (5 bases each). Germline values: CDR1 SQVTM, CDR2 ANQGSEA. The CDR3 contains 16 residues. Trimming took off 6 bases at V and 7 bases at J, with 26 bases between the two ends. The CDR3 here is CSVGPDPGPLTYTQYF. CDR3 nucleotides: TGCAGCGTAGGACCCGACCCGGGACCGCTCACGTATACGCAGTATTTT.

This chain connects TRBV15 to TRBJ1-1; D remains unclear. Germline V gives CDR1 LNHNV, CDR2 YYDKDF (reference sequence). The V end was cut by 0 bases, the J end by 7 bases, with 12 bases between. This CDR3 is 14 amino acids long. CDR3 nucleotide sequence: TGTGCCACCAGCAGAGATGAATTCCGCGGTGAAGCTTTCTTT. Amino acid sequence: CATSRDEFRGEAFF.

This chain uses TRBV13 with TRBJ2-5, with no clear D. This CDR3 region has 13 residues. The germline gives CDR1 PRHDT, CDR2 FYEKMQ (reference sequence). V dropped 3 bases and J dropped 4 bases, with 9 bases sitting between them. The CDR3 protein is CASSFGEGETQYF. In DNA form, the CDR3 reads TGTGCCAGCAGCTTCGGAGAAGGAGAGACCCAGTACTTC.

CDR3 sequence (DNA): TGCGCCAGCAGCCCCTCAGGTGGGGCGGGGGCCGCTAGCACAGATACGCAGTATTTT. Its protein product is CASSPSGGAGAASTDTQYF. The V gene is TRBV5-1, the J gene TRBJ2-3; the D gene is possibly TRBD2 (7 bases). Germline V gene lookup returns CDR1 SGHRS and CDR2 YFSETQ. The CDR3 extends over 19 amino acids. V lost 4 bases, J lost 0 bases, and 24 bases lay in between.

Notes on this clone: The sample contains more than one DNA sequence encoding this CDR3. The rearrangement uses TRBV29-1 and TRBJ1-1; no firm D call. The CDR3 spans 12 residues. CDR1 and CDR2 (germline): SQVTM, ANQGSEA. The V end was cut by 4 bases, the J end by 1 base, with 7 bases between. CDR3 sequence: CSVVAGNTEAFF. DNA for the CDR3: TGCAGCGTTGTAGCAGGGAACACTGAAGCTTTCTTT.

The rearrangement uses TRBV2 and TRBJ2-1; D is ambiguous. The CDR3 runs 14 residues. Trimming stripped 3 bases from V and 8 bases from J, with 14 bases between. Germline CDR1 and CDR2: SNHLY and FYNNEI. For the CDR3, the DNA is TGTGCCAGCAGTGACGGGTCGACGGGCGATGAGCAGTTCTTC. This translates into CASSDGSTGDEQFF.

The genes are TRBV21-1 and TRBJ2-5. TRBV21-1 is assigned pseudogene status. The CDR3 totals 16 residues. CDR3 sequence: CASSKALGRNQETQYF. The DNA for the CDR3 is TGTGCCAGCAGCAAAGCGCTTGGGCGGAATCAAGAGACCCAGTACTTC.